Sequencing of this T cell receptor (beta chain) was carried out in a study of a mutant IDH1 vaccine in newly diagnosed glioma. Whole-study context: Treated patients, averaging roughly 40 years, were about 60% male and roughly 40% female. Previous treatment comprised radiotherapy, temozolomide, or both, mostly both. Broader study findings: Of the patients, 85% to 95% had vaccine-induced immune responses.

Generated by immunoSEQ multiplex PCR, the TCRdb table keeps only in-frame clones and is missing some. The data hold about 40,000 clones, with roughly four fifths observed a single time. The sample's time point: week 35, safety follow-up. All doses held 300 ug of mutant IDH1 20-mer peptide, with topical imiquimod. Germline CDR1 MGHRA, CDR2 YSYEKL. This CDR3 spans 13 amino acids. V shed 0 bases and J 9 bases; nucleotides not matched to a gene: 2. This clone was recorded a few times. What it binds is not known. This specimen consisted of PBMCs, obtained from a glioma patient whose treatment included an IDH1 peptide vaccine. This TCR came from a woman between 50 and 59 years old with glioma. The rearrangement joins TRBV4-1 to TRBJ2-1; TRBD2 matches at 7 bases. CDR3 residues: CASSQEGGGEQFF. The CDR3 DNA is TGCGCCAGCAGCCAAGAGGGGGGGGGTGAGCAGTTCTTC.